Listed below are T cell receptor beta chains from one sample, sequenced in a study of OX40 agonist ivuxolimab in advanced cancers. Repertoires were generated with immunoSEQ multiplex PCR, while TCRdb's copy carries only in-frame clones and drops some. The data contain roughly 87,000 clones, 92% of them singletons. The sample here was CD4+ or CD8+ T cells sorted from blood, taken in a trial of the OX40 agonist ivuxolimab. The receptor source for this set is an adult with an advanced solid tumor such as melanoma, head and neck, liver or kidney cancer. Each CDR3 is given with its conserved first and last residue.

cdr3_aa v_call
CASSPPWAVNYGYTF TRBV6-6
CASSATQGSYEQYF TRBV6-4
CASNDRSGNSPLHF TRBV6-5
CASQAGEYTGELFF TRBV7-7
CASSESASGGADTQYF TRBV2
CATTSGPPSYEQYF TRBV15
CASSPQGFSYEQYF TRBV19
CASSQGQSNYGYTF TRBV5-6
CSVATGRGITDTQYF TRBV29-1
CASSLVSGDYEQYF TRBV11-2
CASSEVLGGSSYNEQFF TRBV9
CASSLDRESYEQYF TRBV5-5
CASSQESTGLYGYTF TRBV4-1
CASSPRTGARDNEQFF TRBV7-9
CASSLGQIVYEQYF TRBV7-2
CASSHPGQGLNYGYTF TRBV4-2
CASSQEKCPRGRADMNTEAFF TRBV23-1
CATSRDRAGSTEAFF TRBV15
CASSLVQGSNTEAFF TRBV5-4
CATSRGMYRDDEQYF TRBV15
CASSLEGGQGAYEQYF TRBV7-2
CASSLNPGLAYGYTF TRBV7-6
CAWSPAGGGQYF TRBV30
CASSPNGHEQYF TRBV5-8
CASSVVGRGWDEQFF TRBV9
CASSFDVGDRSSYNSPLHF TRBV7-9
CASSLGGFEQYF TRBV5-4
CASSDGLVGTQYF TRBV7-9
CASSLYRESSYEQYF TRBV7-9
CASSPSGEAGNTIYF TRBV7-6
CASSVESRSLTDTQYF TRBV9
CASSYLGPETQYF TRBV6-6
CASSWGSNQPQHF TRBV13
CASSLTTGGYNYEGYTF TRBV7-6
CASSLVGRALLRETQYF TRBV7-9
CASRPTGAVDEQYF TRBV27
CASSVAGGETQYF TRBV9
CASSQVVGLAGVTDTQYF TRBV4-3
CAIREALEGGSEQYF TRBV10-3
CASSLASYEQYF TRBV5-4
CASTLTGGSYGYTF TRBV7-9
CASSWTSGGTDTQYF TRBV7-7
CASSLQGAVYEQYF TRBV11-2
CASMTGYTDTQYF TRBV7-6
CASSLTGGTNNEQFF TRBV6-5